This TCR beta chain was sequenced for a study of blood T cell repertoires in COVID-19. The wider study: Specimens from acute and convalescent COVID-19 originated in the United States, Italy and Spain. Sources were T cells, B-cell-depleted T cells, or PBMCs; the material itself was cDNA or gDNA.

In the authors' workflow: Estimated nucleated cell counts came from reference gene primer amplification. Clones were sequenced by immunoSEQ multiplex PCR, and TCRdb holds only the in-frame ones, with some missing. The DNA was the basis for D and trimming; V, J and clone size are from that table. The profile shows about 130,000 clones, approximately 78% of them singletons. The sequencing sample was made of peripheral blood. This clonotype was sampled from a man aged 55 to 69 who had recovered from COVID-19.

CDR3 coding DNA: TGTGCCAGCAGCTCAGGCGGGGGAGGGCCAGGGGAGACCCAGTACTTC. This translates into CASSSGGGGPGETQYF. The V and J genes are TRBV7-6 and TRBJ2-5, with TRBD2 matching over 7 bases. The CDR3 has 16 residues. Trimming took 4 bases from V and 5 from J; bases not matched to a gene: 13. Per germline, CDR1 SGHVS and CDR2 FNYEAQ.